Listed below are T cell receptor beta chains from one sample, sequenced in a study of cytomegalovirus exposure and HLA in healthy donors. Sequenced by immunoSEQ multiplex PCR; TCRdb stores in-frame clones only, minus some. The table includes fewer than 300,000 clones, 80% detected once. Sequenced: PBMCs. The receptors derive from a girl aged 2 to 10 in good health and CMV-seronegative. CDR3s include the opening cysteine and the closing phenylalanine or tryptophan. D genes are given only for firm matches. A row's size may be missing; if present it is once, few, many or a size class.

j_call,v_call,cdr3_length,clone_size,d_call,cdr3_nt,cdr3_aa
TRBJ2-7,TRBV6-5,14,NA,NA,TGTGCCAGCAGTTACTCGAGACTGAATTACGAGCAGTACTTC,CASSYSRLNYEQYF
TRBJ2-5,TRBV6-1,13,NA,TRBD2,TGTGCCAGCAGCGGGGGGGGGCCGGAGACCCAGTACTTC,CASSGGGPETQYF
TRBJ2-1,TRBV4-2,15,NA,NA,TGTGCCAGCAGCCAGGCTCGGGGGTATGACAATGAGCAGTTCTTC,CASSQARGYDNEQFF
TRBJ1-1,TRBV7-9,16,NA,NA,TGTGCCAGCAGCGTCCTCGGGGGGCTGAGGGTGACTGAAGCTTTCTTT,CASSVLGGLRVTEAFF
TRBJ1-5,TRBV28,16,NA,TRBD1,TGTGCCAGCAGTTTATGGGGACAGGGGGCGCGTCAGCCCCAGCATTTT,CASSLWGQGARQPQHF
TRBJ1-3,TRBV28,14,NA,NA,TGTGCCAGCAGTCGACAGGCAACTGGAAACACCATATATTTT,CASSRQATGNTIYF
TRBJ1-1,TRBV5-4,14,NA,NA,TGTGCCAGCAGCCCTGCGGGCGGGAACACTGAAGCTTTCTTT,CASSPAGGNTEAFF
TRBJ1-2,TRBV6-5,13,NA,TRBD1,TGTGCCAGCAGTTATTGGCAGGGGGATGGCTACACCTTC,CASSYWQGDGYTF
TRBJ2-2,TRBV28,17,NA,NA,TGTGCCAGCAGGCCGTTCTTGGGAGCGGGCAAAACCGGGGAGCTGTTTTTT,CASRPFLGAGKTGELFF
TRBJ2-7,TRBV6-6,16,NA,TRBD2,TGTGCCAGCAGTTACGCGGGACGAAGCGGGGCTTACGAGCAGTACTTC,CASSYAGRSGAYEQYF
TRBJ1-5,TRBV27,14,NA,NA,TGTGCCAGCAGTACACAGGGAGCAGGGCAGCCCCAGCATTTT,CASSTQGAGQPQHF
TRBJ2-3,TRBV9,14,once,TRBD2,TGTGCCAGCAGCCCTAGGGAGGGTACAGATACGCAGTATTTT,CASSPREGTDTQYF
TRBJ2-1,TRBV7-8,16,NA,NA,TGTGCCAGCAGCTTAGGGCGTCTCAGACTCCACAATGAGCAGTTCTTC,CASSLGRLRLHNEQFF
TRBJ1-5,TRBV7-2,14,NA,NA,TGTGCCAGCAGCTTACAGGGCCTCAATCAGCCCCAGCATTTT,CASSLQGLNQPQHF
TRBJ1-2,TRBV7-9,14,few,NA,TGTGCCAGCAGCCCCCCGCAAGCGAACTATGGCTACACCTTC,CASSPPQANYGYTF
TRBJ2-1,TRBV7-9,15,NA,TRBD2,TGTGCCAGCAGCTCGAGACTAGCGGGGGGGCCTGGGCAGTTCTTC,CASSSRLAGGPGQFF
TRBJ1-4,TRBV2,15,NA,NA,TGTGCCAGCAGCCTACAGGGAGTAACTAATGAAAAACTGTTTTTT,CASSLQGVTNEKLFF
TRBJ2-7,TRBV7-8,14,few,NA,TGTGCCAGCAGCGGACCCTTGGGAGGTTTTGGGCAGTACTTC,CASSGPLGGFGQYF
TRBJ2-7,TRBV28,14,NA,NA,TGTGCCAGCAGTTTAGCGCAGGGTTTTCCCGAGCAGTACTTC,CASSLAQGFPEQYF
TRBJ2-4,TRBV7-9,16,NA,NA,TGTGCCAGCAGCTTAGTGGAGGGAATAGCCAAAAACATTCAGTACTTC,CASSLVEGIAKNIQYF
TRBJ1-5,TRBV5-5,15,NA,NA,TGTGCCAGCAGCCCTTCCCGGGATAGCAATCAGCCCCAGCATTTT,CASSPSRDSNQPQHF
TRBJ1-2,TRBV10-3,13,NA,NA,TGTGCCATCAGTGAGGTCGGTTCTTATGGCTACACCTTC,CAISEVGSYGYTF
TRBJ2-3,TRBV11-2,16,once,TRBD2,TGTGCCAGCAGCTTGGGAGCGGGGGGTAGCACAGATACGCAGTATTTT,CASSLGAGGSTDTQYF
TRBJ1-5,TRBV6-6,15,NA,NA,TGTGCCAGCAGGAAGGACAGTAATAGCAATCAGCCCCAGCATTTT,CASRKDSNSNQPQHF
TRBJ2-1,TRBV5-4,15,NA,NA,TGTGCCAGCACCGGGATCGAGGTGTCCTACAATGAGCAGTTCTTC,CASTGIEVSYNEQFF
TRBJ1-2,TRBV7-2,13,once,TRBD1,TGTGCCAGCAGCAAGGACAGGGTATATGGCTACATCTTC,CASSKDRVYGYIF
TRBJ2-1,TRBV11-2,13,few,NA,TGTGCCAGCAGCTTATATAATAACAATGAGCAGTTCTTC,CASSLYNNNEQFF
TRBJ2-7,TRBV7-8,16,once,TRBD2,TGTGCCAGCAGCCAACACGGAGCGGGAGACCCCTACGAGCAGTACTTC,CASSQHGAGDPYEQYF
TRBJ2-1,TRBV4-2,16,NA,TRBD2,TGTGCCAGCAGCCAAGATTTGCTTGATTGGACTAGCGAGCAGTTCTTC,CASSQDLLDWTSEQFF
TRBJ1-1,TRBV7-6,13,NA,NA,TGTGCCAGCAGCTTATCCGTCAACACTGAAGCTTTCTTT,CASSLSVNTEAFF
TRBJ1-5,TRBV6-5,14,few,NA,TGTGCCAGCAGTCAAACGCGGGGATTCAAGCCCCAGCATTTT,CASSQTRGFKPQHF
TRBJ1-4,TRBV5-6,14,NA,NA,TGTGCCAGCAGCTTGACCCACAGGAATGAAAAACTGTTTTTT,CASSLTHRNEKLFF